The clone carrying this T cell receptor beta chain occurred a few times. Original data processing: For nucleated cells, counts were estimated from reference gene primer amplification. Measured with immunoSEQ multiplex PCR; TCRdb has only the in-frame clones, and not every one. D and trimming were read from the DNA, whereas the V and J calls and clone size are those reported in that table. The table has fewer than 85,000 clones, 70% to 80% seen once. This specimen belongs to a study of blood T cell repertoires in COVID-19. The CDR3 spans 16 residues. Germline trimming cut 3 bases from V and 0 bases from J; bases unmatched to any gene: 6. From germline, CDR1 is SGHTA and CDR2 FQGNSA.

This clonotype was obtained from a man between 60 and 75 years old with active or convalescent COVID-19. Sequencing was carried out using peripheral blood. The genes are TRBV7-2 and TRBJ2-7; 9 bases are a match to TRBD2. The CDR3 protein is CASSLVAGDTSYEQYF. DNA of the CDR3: TGTGCCAGCAGCTTGGTAGCGGGGGACACCTCCTACGAGCAGTACTTC. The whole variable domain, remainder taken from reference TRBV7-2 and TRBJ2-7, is GAGVSQSPSNKVTEKGKDVELRCDPISGHTALYWYRQSLGQGLEFLIYFQGNSAPDKSGLPSDRFSAERTGGSVSTLTIQRTQQEDSAVYLCASSLVAGDTSYEQYFGPGTRLTVT.